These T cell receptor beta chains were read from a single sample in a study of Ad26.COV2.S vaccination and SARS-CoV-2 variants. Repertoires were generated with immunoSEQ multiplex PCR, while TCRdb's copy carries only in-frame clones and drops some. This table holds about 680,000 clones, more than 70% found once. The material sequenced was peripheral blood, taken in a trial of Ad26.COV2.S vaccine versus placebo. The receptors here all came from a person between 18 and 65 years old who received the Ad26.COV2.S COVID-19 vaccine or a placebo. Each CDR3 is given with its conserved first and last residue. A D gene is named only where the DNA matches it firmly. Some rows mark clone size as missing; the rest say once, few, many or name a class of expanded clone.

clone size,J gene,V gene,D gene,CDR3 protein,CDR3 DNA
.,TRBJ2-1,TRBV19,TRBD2,CASSTLSGGASNEQFF,TGTGCCAGTAGTACCCTCAGCGGGGGGGCCTCCAATGAGCAGTTCTTC
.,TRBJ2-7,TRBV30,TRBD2,CAWRGRGGYKNEQYF,TGTGCCTGGAGGGGGAGGGGAGGGTACAAGAACGAGCAGTACTTC
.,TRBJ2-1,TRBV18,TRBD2,CASSPGGGAVNEQFF,TGTGCCAGCTCACCAGGCGGGGGGGCCGTCAATGAGCAGTTCTTC
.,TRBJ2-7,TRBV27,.,CASSSMGSSYEQYF,TGTGCCAGCAGTTCGATGGGGTCATCCTACGAGCAGTACTTC
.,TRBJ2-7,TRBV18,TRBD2,CASCGEGEQYF,TGTGCCAGCTGCGGGGAGGGCGAGCAGTACTTC
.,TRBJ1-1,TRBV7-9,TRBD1,CASSRRTGLNTEAFF,TGTGCCAGCAGCCGACGGACAGGCTTGAACACTGAAGCTTTCTTT
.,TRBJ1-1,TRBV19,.,CASTSGQLNTEAFF,TGTGCCAGTACTTCCGGACAGTTGAACACTGAAGCTTTCTTT
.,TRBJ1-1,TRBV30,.,CAWSDSYTEAFF,TGTGCCTGGAGCGACAGCTATACTGAAGCTTTCTTT
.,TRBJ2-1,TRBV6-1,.,CASINGGNNEQFF,TGTGCCAGCATTAACGGGGGAAACAATGAGCAGTTCTTC
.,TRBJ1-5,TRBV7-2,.,CASSPVQGNQPQHF,TGTGCCAGCAGCCCCGTACAGGGAAATCAGCCCCAGCATTTT
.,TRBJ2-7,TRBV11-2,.,CASTQEAYEQYF,TGTGCCAGCACCCAGGAGGCCTACGAGCAGTACTTC
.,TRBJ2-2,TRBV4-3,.,CASSQYGRSNTGELFF,TGCGCCAGCAGCCAATACGGACGATCGAACACCGGGGAGCTGTTTTTT
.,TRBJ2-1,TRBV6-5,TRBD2,CASRGGSPNEQFF,TGTGCCAGCAGGGGCGGGAGCCCTAATGAGCAGTTCTTC
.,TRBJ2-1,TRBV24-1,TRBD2,CATSDPTSGAYNEQFF,TGTGCCACCAGTGACCCGACTAGCGGGGCCTACAATGAGCAGTTCTTC
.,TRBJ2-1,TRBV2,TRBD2,CASSEMAGGDEQFF,TGTGCCAGCAGTGAAATGGCGGGAGGGGATGAGCAGTTCTTC
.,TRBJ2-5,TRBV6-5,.,CASSRDRRETQYF,TGTGCCAGCAGTCGGGACCGTCGAGAGACCCAGTACTTC
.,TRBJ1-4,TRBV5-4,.,CASSSTRGVGNEKLFF,TGTGCCAGCAGCTCGACCAGGGGCGTAGGGAATGAAAAACTGTTTTTT
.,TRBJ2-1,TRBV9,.,CASSATGAYNEQFF,TGTGCCAGCAGCGCGACAGGAGCTTACAATGAGCAGTTCTTC
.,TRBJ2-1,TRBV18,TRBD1,CASSGTGPPNEQFF,TGTGCCAGCTCCGGGACAGGTCCCCCCAATGAGCAGTTCTTC
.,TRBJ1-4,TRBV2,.,CASRQGEKLFF,TGTGCCAGCAGGCAGGGTGAAAAACTGTTTTTT
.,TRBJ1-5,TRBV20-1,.,CSASPRGDQPQHF,TGCAGTGCTAGTCCCAGGGGAGATCAGCCCCAGCATTTT
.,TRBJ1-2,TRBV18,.,CASSTVPGPNYGYTF,TGTGCCAGCTCAACGGTGCCAGGGCCGAACTATGGCTACACCTTC
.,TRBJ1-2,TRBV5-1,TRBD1,CASSWTGGPEGYTF,TGCGCCAGCAGCTGGACAGGGGGGCCTGAAGGCTACACCTTC
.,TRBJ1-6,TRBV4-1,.,CASSQGNSPLHF,TGCGCCAGCAGCCAAGGGAATTCACCCCTCCACTTT
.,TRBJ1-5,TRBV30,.,CAWSGGGQPQHF,TGTGCCTGGAGTGGAGGCGGCCAGCCCCAGCATTTT
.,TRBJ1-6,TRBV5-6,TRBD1,CASSVTGASNSPLHF,TGTGCCAGCAGCGTTACAGGGGCCTCTAATTCACCCCTCCACTTT
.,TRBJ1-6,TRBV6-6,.,CATHGSSYNSPLHF,TGTGCCACCCACGGTAGCTCCTATAATTCACCCCTCCACTTT
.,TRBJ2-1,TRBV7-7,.,CASSPSRVTGPLGGMEEQFF,TGTGCCAGCAGCCCTAGTCGGGTTACAGGGCCCTTGGGGGGCATGGAGGAGCAGTTCTTC
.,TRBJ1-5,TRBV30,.,CAWSVSELPQHF,TGTGCCTGGAGTGTAAGTGAACTTCCCCAGCATTTT
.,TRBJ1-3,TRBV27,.,CASSSGLGNTIYF,TGTGCCAGCAGTTCGGGACTTGGAAACACCATATATTTT
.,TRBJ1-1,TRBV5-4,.,CASSRQGVNTEAFF,TGTGCCAGCAGCCGCCAGGGCGTTAACACTGAAGCTTTCTTT
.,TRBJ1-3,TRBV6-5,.,CASSLTGTLSGNTIYF,TGTGCCAGCAGTTTAACAGGGACCCTCTCTGGAAACACCATATATTTT
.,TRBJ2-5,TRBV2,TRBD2,CASSLAGRGIQETQYF,TGTGCCAGCTCCCTAGCGGGGAGAGGGATCCAAGAGACCCAGTACTTC
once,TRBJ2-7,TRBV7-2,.,CASSTPTSSYEQYF,TGTGCCAGCAGCACCCCGACAAGCTCCTACGAGCAGTACTTC
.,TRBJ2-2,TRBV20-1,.,CSARDTGELFF,TGCAGTGCTAGAGACACCGGGGAGCTGTTTTTT
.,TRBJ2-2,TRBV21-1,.,CASRHGGELFF,TGTGCCAGCAGGCATGGCGGGGAGCTGTTTTTT
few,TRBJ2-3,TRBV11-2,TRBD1,CASSVTGTVRDTQYF,TGTGCCAGCAGCGTAACCGGGACAGTAAGAGATACGCAGTATTTT
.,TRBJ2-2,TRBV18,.,CASSPPGGRNTGELFF,TGTGCCAGCTCACCCCCCGGGGGTCGAAACACCGGGGAGCTGTTTTTT
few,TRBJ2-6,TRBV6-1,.,CASSEYRVTPSGANVLTF,TGTGCCAGCAGTGAGTACAGGGTAACCCCCTCTGGGGCCAACGTCCTGACTTTC